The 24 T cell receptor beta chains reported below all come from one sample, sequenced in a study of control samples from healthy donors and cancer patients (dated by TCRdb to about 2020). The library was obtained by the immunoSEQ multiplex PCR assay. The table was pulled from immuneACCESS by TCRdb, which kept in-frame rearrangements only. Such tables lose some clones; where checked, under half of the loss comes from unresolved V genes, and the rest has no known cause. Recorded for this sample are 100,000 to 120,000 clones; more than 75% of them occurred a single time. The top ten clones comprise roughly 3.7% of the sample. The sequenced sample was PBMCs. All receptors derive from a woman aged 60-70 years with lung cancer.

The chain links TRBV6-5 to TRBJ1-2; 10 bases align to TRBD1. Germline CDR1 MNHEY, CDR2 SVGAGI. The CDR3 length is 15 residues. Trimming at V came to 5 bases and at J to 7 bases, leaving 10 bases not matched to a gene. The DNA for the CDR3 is TGTGCCAGCAGTCCGGGACAGGGGTCCTTTGGTGGCTACACCTTC. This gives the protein CASSPGQGSFGGYTF.

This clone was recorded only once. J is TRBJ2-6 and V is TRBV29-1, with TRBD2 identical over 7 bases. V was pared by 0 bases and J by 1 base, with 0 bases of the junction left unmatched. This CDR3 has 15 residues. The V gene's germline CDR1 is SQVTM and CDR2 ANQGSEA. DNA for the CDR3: TGCAGCGTTGAAGAGGGAGGGTCTGGGGCCAACGTCCTGACTTTC. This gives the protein CSVEEGGSGANVLTF.

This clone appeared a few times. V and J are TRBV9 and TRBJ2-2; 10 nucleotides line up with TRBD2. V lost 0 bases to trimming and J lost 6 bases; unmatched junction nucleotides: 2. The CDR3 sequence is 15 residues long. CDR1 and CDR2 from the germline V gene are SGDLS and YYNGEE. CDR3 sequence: CASSVETSGAGELFF. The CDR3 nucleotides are TGTGCCAGCAGCGTAGAAACTAGCGGGGCCGGGGAGCTGTTTTTT. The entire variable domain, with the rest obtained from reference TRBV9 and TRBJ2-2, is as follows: DSGVTQTPKHLITATGQRVTLRCSPRSGDLSVYWYQQSLDQGLQFLIQYYNGEERAKGNILERFSAQQFPDLHSELNLSSLELGDSALYFCASSVETSGAGELFFGEGSRLTVL.

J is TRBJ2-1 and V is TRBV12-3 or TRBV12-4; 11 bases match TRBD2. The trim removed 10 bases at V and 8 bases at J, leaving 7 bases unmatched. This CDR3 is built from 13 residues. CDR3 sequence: CATLLAGGDEQFF. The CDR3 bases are TGTGCCACCCTCCTAGCGGGGGGCGATGAGCAGTTCTTC.

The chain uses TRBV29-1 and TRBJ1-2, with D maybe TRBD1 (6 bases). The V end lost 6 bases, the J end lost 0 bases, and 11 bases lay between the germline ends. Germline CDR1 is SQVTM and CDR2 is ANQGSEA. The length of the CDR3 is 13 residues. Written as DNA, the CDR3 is TGCAGCGTACGGGACACAGCTAACTATGGCTACACCTTC. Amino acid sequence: CSVRDTANYGYTF.

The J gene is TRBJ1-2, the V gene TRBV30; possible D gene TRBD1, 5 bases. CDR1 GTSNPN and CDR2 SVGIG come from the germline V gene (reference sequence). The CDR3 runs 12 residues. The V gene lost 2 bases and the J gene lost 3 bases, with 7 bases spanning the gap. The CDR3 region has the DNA TGTGCCTGGAGTTGGGGGGACTATGGCTACACCTTC. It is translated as CAWSWGDYGYTF.

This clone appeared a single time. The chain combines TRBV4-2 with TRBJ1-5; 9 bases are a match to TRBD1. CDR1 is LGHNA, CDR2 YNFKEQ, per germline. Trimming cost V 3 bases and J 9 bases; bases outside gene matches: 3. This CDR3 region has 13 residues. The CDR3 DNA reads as TGTGCCAGCAGCCAGGACAGGGGTGGGCCCCAGCATTTT. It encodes CASSQDRGGPQHF.

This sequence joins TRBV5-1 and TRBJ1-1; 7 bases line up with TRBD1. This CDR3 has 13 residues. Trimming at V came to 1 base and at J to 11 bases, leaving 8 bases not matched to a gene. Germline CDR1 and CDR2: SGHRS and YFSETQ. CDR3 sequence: CASSLTGELLAFF. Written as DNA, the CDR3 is TGCGCCAGCAGCTTGACAGGGGAGCTCCTCGCTTTCTTT.

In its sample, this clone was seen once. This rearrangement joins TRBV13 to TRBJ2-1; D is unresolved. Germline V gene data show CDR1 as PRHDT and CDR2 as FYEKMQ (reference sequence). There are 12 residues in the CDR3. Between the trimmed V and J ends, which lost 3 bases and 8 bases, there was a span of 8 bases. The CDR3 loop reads CASSFPGDEQFF. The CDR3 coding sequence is TGTGCCAGCAGCTTCCCGGGTGATGAGCAGTTCTTC.

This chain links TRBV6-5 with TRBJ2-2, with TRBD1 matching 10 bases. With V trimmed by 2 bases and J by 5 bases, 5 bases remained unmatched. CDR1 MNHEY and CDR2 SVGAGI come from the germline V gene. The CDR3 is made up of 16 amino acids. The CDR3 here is CASSYTGQGNTGELFF. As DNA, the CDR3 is TGTGCCAGCAGTTACACGGGACAGGGGAATACCGGGGAGCTGTTTTTT.

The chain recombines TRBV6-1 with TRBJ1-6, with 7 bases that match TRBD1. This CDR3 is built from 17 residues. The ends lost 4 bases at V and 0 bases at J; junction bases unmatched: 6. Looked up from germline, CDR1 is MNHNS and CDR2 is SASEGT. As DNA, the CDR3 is TGTGCCAGCAGTGGCCGGGACAGAGGCTCCTATAATTCACCCCTCCACTTT. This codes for CASSGRDRGSYNSPLHF.

CDR3 nucleotides: TGCAGCGTTGAAGGATCAGGGGGCAGCGGCACTGAAGCTTTCTTT. Amino acid sequence: CSVEGSGGSGTEAFF. This chain joins TRBV29-1 and TRBJ1-1, with 8 bases that match TRBD1. The CDR3 consists of 15 residues. Trimming cost V 1 base and J 4 bases; bases outside gene matches: 8. Germline V gene sequence: CDR1 SQVTM, CDR2 ANQGSEA. Together with reference TRBV29-1 and TRBJ1-1, the CDR3 gives the full variable domain: SAVISQKPSRDICQRGTSLTIQCQVDSQVTMMFWYRQQPGQSLTLIATANQGSEATYESGFVIDKFPISRPNLTFSTLTVSNMSPEDSSIYLCSVEGSGGSGTEAFFGQGTRLTVV.

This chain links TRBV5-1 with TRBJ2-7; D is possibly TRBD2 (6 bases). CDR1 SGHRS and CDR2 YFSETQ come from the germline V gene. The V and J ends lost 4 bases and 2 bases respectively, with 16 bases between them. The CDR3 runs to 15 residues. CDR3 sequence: CASSEVVSGPYEQYF. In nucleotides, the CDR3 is TGCGCCAGCAGCGAAGTTGTTAGCGGTCCCTACGAGCAGTACTTC. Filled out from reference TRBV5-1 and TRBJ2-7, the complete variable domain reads KAGVTQTPRYLIKTRGQQVTLSCSPISGHRSVSWYQQTPGQGLQFLFEYFSETQRNKGNFPGRFSGRQFSNSRSEMNVSTLELGDSALYLCASSEVVSGPYEQYFGPGTRLTVT.

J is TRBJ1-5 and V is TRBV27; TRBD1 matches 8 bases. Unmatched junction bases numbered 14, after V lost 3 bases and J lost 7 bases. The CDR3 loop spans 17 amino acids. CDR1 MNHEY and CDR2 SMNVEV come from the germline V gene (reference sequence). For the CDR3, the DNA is TGTGCCAGCAGTTTTTCGGCAGGGGGCGCATCGGGACAGCCCCAGCATTTT. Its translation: CASSFSAGGASGQPQHF.

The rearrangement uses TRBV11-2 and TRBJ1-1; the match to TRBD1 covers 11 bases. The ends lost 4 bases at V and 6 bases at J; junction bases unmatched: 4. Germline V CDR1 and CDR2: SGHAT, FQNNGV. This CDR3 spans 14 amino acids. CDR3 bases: TGTGCCAGCAGCTGGACAGGGGGCAGTCCTGAAGCTTTCTTT. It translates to CASSWTGGSPEAFF.

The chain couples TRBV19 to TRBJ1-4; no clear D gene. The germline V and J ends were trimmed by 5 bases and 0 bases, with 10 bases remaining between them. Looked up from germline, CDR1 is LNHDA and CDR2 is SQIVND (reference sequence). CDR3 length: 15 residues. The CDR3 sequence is CASSPVGATNEKLFF. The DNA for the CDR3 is TGTGCCAGTAGTCCTGTGGGTGCAACTAATGAAAAACTGTTTTTT.

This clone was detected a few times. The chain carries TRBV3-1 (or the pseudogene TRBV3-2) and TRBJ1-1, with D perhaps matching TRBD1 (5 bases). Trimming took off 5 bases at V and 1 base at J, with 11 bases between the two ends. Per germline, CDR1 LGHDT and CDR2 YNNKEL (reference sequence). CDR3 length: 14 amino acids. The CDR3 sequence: CASSARDRNTEAFF. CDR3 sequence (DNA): TGTGCCAGCAGCGCACGAGACAGGAACACTGAAGCTTTCTTT.

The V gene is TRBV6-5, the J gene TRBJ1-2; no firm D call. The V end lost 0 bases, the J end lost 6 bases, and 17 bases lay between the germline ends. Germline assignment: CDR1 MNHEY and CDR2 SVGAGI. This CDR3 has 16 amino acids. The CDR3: CASSYSMVDSRNGYTF. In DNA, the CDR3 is TGTGCCAGCAGTTACTCCATGGTAGATTCGAGGAATGGCTACACCTTC.

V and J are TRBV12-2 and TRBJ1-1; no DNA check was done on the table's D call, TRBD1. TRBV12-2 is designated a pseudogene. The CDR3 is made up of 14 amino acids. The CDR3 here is CASRLIHPNTEAFF. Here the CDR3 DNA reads TGTGCAAGTCGCTTAATACACCCGAACACTGAAGCTTTCTTT.

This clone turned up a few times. The CDR3 is CASSPGTGSNQPQHF. As DNA, the CDR3 is TGTGCCAGCAGCCCCGGGACAGGGAGCAATCAGCCCCAGCATTTT. This rearrangement joins TRBV7-9 to TRBJ1-5; 9 bases map to TRBD1. The CDR3 is 15 residues long. V lost 5 bases and J lost 1; bases outside the gene matches: 3. The germline gives CDR1 SEHNR, CDR2 FQNEAQ (reference sequence).

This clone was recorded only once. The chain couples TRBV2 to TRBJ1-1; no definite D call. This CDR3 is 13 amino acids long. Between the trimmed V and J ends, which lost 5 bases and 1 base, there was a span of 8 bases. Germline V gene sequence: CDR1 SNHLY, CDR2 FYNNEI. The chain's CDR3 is CASSQEGNTEAFF. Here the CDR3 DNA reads TGTGCCAGCAGTCAAGAGGGGAACACTGAAGCTTTCTTT. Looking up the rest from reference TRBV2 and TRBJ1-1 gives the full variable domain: EPEVTQTPSHQVTQMGQEVILRCVPISNHLYFYWYRQILGQKVEFLVSFYNNEISEKSEIFDDQFSVERPDGSNFTLKIRSTKLEDSAMYFCASSQEGNTEAFFGQGTRLTVV.

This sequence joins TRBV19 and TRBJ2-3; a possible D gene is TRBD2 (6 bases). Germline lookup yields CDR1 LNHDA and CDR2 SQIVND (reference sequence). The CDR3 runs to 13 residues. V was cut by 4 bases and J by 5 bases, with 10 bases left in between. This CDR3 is CASSTGVGDTQYF. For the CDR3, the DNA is TGTGCCAGTAGTACGGGAGTAGGAGATACGCAGTATTTT.

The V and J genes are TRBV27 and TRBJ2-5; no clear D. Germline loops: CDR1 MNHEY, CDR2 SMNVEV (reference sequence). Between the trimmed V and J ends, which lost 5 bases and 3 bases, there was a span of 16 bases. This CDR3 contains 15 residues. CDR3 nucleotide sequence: TGTGCCAGCAGTCCCCTCCTGCTAAGCGAAGAGACCCAGTACTTC. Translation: CASSPLLLSEETQYF.

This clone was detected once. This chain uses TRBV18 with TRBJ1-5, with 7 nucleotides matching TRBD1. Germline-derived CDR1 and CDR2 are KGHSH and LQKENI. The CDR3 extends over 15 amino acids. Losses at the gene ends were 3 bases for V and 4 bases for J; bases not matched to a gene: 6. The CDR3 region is CASSPGTGENQPQHF. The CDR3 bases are TGTGCCAGCTCACCTGGAACAGGGGAGAATCAGCCCCAGCATTTT.